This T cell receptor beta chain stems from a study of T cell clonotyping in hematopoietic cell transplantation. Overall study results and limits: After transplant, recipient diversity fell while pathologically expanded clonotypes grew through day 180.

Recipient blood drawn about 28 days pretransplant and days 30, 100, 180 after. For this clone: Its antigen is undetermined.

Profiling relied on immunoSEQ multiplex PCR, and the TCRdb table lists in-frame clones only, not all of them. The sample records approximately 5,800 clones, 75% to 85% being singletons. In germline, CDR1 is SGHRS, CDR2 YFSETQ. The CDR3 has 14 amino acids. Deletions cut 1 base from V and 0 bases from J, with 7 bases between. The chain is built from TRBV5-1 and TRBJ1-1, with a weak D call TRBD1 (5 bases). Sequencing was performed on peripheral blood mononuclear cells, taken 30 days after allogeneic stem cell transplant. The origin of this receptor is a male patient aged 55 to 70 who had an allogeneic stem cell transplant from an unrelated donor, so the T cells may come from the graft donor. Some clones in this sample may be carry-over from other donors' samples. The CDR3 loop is CASSLLQVNTEAFF. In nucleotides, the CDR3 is TGCGCCAGCAGCTTGTTACAGGTGAACACTGAAGCTTTCTTT.